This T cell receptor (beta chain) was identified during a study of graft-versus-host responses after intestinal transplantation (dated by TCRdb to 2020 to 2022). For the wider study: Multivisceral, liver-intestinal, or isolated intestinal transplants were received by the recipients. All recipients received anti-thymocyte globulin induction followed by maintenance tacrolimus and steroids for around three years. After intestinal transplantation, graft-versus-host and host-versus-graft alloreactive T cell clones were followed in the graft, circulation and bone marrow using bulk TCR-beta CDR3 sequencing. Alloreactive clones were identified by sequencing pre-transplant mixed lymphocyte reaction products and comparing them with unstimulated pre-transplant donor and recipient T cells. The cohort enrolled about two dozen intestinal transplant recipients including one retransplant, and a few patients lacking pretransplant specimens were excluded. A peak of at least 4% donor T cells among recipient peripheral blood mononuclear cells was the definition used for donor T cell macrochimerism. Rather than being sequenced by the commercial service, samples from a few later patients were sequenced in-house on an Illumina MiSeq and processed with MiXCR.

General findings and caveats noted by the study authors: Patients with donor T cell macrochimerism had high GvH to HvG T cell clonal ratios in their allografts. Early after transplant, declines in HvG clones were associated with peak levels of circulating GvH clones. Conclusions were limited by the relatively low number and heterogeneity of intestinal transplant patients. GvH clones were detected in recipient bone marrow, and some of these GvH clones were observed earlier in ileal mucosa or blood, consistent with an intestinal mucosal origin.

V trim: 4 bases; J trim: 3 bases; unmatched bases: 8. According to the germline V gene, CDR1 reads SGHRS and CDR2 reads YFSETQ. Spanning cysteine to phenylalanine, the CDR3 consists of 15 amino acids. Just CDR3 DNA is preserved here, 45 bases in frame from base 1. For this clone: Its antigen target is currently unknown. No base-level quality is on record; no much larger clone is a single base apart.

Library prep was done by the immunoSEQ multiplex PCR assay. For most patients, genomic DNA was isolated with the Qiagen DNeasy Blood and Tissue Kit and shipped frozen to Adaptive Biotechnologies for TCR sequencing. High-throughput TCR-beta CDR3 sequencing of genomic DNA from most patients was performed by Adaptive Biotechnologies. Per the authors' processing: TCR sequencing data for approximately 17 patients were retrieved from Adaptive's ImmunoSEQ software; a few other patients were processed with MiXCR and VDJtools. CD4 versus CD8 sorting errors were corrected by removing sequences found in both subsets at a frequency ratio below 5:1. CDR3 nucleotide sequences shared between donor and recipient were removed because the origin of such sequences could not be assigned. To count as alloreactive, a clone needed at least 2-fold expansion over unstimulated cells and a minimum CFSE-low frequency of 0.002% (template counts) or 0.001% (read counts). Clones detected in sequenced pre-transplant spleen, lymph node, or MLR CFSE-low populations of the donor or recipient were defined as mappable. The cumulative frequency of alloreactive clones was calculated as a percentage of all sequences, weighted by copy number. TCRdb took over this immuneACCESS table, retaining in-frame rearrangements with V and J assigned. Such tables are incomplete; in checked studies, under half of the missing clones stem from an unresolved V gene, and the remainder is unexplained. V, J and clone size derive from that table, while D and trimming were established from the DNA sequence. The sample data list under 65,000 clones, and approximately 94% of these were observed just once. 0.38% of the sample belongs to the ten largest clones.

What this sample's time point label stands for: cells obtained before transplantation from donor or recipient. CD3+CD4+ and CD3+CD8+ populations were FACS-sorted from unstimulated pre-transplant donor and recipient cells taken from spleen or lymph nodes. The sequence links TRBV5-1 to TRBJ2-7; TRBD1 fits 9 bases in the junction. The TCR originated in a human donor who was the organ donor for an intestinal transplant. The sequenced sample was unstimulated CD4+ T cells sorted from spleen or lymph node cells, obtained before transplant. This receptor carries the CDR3 CASSPSGQGIYEQYF. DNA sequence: TGCGCCAGCAGCCCCTCTGGACAGGGGATCTACGAGCAGTACTTC.